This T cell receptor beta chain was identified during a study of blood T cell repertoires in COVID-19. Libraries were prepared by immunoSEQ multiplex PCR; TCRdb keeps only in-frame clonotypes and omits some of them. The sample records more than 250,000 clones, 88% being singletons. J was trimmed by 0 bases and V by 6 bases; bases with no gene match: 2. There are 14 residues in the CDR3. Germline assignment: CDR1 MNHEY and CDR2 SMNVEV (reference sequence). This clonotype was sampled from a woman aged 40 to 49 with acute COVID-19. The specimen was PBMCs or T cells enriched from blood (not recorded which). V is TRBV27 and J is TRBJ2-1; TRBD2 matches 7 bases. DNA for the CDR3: TGTGCCAGCAGGGGCGGGAGCTCCTACAATGAGCAGTTCTTC. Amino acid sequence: CASRGGSSYNEQFF.